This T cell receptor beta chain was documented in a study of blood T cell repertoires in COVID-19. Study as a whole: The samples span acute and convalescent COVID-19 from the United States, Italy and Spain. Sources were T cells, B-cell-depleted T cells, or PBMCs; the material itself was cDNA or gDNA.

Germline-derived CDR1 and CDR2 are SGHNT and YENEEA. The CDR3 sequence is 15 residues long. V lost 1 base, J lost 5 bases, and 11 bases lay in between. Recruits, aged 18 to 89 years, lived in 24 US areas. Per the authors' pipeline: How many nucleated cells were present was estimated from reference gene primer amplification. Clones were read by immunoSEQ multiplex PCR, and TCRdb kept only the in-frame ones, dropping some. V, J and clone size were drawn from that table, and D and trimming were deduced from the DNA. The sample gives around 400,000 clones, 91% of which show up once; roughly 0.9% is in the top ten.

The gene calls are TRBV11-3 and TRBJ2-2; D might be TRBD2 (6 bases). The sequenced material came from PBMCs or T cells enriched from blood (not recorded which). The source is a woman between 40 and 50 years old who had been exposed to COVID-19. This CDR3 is CASSLAGVQTGELFF. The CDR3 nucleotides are TGTGCCAGCAGCTTAGCGGGAGTTCAGACCGGGGAGCTGTTTTTT.